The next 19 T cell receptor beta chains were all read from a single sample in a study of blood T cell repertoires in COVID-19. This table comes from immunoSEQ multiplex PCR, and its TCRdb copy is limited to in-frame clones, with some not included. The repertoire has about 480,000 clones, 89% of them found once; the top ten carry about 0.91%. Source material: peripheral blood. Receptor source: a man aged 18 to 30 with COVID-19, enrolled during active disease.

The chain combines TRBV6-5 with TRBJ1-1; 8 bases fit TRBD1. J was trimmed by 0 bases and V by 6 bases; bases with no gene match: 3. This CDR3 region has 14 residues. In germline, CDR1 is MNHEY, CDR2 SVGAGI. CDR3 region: CASRGQVMNTEAFF. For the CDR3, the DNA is TGTGCCAGCAGGGGACAGGTAATGAACACTGAAGCTTTCTTT.

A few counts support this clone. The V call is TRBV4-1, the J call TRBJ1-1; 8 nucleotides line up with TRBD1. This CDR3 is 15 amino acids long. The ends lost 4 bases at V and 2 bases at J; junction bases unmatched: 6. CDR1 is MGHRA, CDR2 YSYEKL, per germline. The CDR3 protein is CASSPLQGVNTEAFF. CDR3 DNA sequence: TGCGCCAGCAGCCCCCTACAGGGGGTAAACACTGAAGCTTTCTTT.

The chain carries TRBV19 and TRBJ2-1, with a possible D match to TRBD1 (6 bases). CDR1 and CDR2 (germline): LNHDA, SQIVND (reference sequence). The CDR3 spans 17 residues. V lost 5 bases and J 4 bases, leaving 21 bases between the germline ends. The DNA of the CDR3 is TGTGCCAGTAGTTCAGGACAGCCTATCACTTTTTACAATGAGCAGTTCTTC. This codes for CASSSGQPITFYNEQFF.

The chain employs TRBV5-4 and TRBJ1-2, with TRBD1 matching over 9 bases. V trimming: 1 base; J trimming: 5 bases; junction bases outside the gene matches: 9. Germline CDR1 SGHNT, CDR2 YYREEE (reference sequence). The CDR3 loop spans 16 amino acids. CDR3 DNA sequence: TGTGCCAGCAGCTTGACAGGGGGCCATTTAAGTTATGGCTACACCTTC. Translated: CASSLTGGHLSYGYTF. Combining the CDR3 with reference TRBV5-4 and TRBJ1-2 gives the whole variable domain ETGVTQSPTHLIKTRGQQVTLRCSSQSGHNTVSWYQQALGQGPQFIFQYYREEENGRGNFPPRFSGLQFPNYSSELNVNALELDDSALYLCASSLTGGHLSYGYTFGSGTRLTVV.

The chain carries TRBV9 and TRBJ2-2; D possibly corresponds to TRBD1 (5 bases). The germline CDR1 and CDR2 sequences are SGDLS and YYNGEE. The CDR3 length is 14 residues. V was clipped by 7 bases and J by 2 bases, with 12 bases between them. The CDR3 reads CASSDRRNTGELFF. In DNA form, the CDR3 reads TGTGCCAGCTCTGACAGAAGAAACACCGGGGAGCTGTTTTTT.

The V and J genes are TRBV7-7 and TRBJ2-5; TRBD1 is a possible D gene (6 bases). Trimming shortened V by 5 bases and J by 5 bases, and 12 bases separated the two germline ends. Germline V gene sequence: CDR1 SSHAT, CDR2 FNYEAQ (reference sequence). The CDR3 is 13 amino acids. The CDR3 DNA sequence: TGTGCCAGCAGCCTACGCGACAGGGAGACCCAGTACTTC. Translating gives CASSLRDRETQYF.

The CDR3 loop is CASSTDSHYEQYF. The CDR3 DNA follows: TGCGCCAGCAGCACGGACAGCCACTACGAGCAGTACTTC. The chain has TRBV5-1 and TRBJ2-7; TRBD1 is a possible D gene (6 bases). The V and J ends lost 4 bases and 3 bases respectively, with 11 bases between them. CDR3 size: 13 residues. The V gene's germline CDR1 is SGHRS and CDR2 YFSETQ.

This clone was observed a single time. This chain's CDR3 is CASSLIAGAPGEQYF. CDR3 bases: TGTGCCAGCAGCTTAATAGCGGGGGCCCCGGGAGAGCAGTACTTC. The V gene is TRBV11-2, the J gene TRBJ2-7, with 9 nucleotides matching TRBD2. Per germline, CDR1 SGHAT and CDR2 FQNNGV. V trimming: 2 bases; J trimming: 7 bases; junction bases outside the gene matches: 9. This CDR3 contains 15 residues.

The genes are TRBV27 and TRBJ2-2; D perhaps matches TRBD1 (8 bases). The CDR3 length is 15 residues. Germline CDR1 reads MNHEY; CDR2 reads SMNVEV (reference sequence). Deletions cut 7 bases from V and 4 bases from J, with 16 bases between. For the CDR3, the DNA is TGTGCCAGCAAACTAGCGACAGGGGTCACCGGGGAGCTGTTTTTT. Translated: CASKLATGVTGELFF.

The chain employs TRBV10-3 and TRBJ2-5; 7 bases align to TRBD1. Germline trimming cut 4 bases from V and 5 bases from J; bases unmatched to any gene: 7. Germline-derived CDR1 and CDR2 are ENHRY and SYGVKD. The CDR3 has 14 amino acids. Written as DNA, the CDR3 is TGTGCCATCAGTGCCCCGACAGGGAAGGAGACCCAGTACTTC. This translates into CAISAPTGKETQYF.

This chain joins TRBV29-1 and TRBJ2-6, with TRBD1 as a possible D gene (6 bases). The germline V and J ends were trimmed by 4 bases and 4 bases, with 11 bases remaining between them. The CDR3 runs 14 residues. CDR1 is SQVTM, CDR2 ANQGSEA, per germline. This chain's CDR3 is CSVVNREGANVLTF. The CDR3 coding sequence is TGCAGCGTTGTCAACAGGGAGGGGGCCAACGTCCTGACTTTC.

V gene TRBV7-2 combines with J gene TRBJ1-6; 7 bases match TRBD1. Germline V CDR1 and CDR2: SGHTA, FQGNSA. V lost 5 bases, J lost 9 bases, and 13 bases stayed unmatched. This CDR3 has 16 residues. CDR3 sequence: CASSPNPTGVGSPLHF. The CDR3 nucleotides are TGTGCCAGCAGCCCCAACCCAACAGGGGTGGGTTCACCCCTCCACTTT.

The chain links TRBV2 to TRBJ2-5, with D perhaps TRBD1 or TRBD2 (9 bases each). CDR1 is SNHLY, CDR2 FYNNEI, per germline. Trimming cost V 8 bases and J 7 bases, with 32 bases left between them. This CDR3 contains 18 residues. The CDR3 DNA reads TGTGCCAGCCAAATCCGGGACAGGGTTAGCGGGAGCCCCCTGACCCAGTACTTC. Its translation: CASQIRDRVSGSPLTQYF.

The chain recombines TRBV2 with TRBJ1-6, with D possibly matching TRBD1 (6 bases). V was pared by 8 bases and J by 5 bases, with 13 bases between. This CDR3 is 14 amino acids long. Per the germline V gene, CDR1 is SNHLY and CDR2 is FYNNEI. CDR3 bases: TGTGCCAGCCGGACGGACAGAAATAATTCACCCCTCCACTTT. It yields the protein CASRTDRNNSPLHF.

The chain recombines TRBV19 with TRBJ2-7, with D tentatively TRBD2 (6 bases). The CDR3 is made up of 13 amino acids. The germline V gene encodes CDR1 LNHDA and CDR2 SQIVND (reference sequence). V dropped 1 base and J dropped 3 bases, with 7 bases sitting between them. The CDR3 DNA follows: TGTGCCAGTAGTATAGGGACTAACTACGAGCAGTACTTC. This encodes CASSIGTNYEQYF.

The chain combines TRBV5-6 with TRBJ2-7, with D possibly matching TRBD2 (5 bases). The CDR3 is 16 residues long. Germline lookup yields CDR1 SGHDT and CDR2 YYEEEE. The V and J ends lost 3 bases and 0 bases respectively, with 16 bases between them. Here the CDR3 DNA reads TGTGCCAGCAGCTACCTAAGCGTTGAGGGCTCCTACGAGCAGTACTTC. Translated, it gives CASSYLSVEGSYEQYF.

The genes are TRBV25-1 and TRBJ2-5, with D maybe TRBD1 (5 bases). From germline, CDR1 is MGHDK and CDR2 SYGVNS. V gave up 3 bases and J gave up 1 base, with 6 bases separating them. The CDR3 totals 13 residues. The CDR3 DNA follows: TGTGCCAGCAGTGACGACAGCCAAGAGACCCAGTACTTC. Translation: CASSDDSQETQYF.

CDR3 in amino acids: CASSLHRDTSTDTQYF. The DNA of the CDR3 is TGTGCCAGCAGCTTACACCGGGACACTAGCACAGATACGCAGTATTTT. This chain joins TRBV5-4 and TRBJ2-3; D perhaps matches TRBD1 (6 bases). This CDR3 has 16 residues. Germline CDR1 SGHNT, CDR2 YYREEE (reference sequence). Deletions cut 2 bases from V and 0 bases from J, with 13 bases between.

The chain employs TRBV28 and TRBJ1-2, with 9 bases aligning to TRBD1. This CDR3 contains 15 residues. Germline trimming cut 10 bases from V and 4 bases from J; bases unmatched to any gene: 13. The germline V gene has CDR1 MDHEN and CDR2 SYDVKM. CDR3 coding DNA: TGTGCCAACTCGGCAGGACAGGGGCCTTTCTATGGCTACACCTTC. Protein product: CANSAGQGPFYGYTF.